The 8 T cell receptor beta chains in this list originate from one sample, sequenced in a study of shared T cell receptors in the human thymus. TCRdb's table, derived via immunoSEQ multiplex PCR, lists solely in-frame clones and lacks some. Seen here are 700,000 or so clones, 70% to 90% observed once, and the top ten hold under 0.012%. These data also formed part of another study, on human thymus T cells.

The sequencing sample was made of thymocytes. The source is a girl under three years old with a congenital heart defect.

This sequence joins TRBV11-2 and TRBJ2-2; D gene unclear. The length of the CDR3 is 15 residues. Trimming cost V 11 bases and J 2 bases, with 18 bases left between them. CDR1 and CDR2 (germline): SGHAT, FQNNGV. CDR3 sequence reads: CAHTSGESNTGELFF. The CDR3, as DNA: TGTGCCCATACCTCCGGTGAATCTAACACCGGGGAGCTGTTTTTT.

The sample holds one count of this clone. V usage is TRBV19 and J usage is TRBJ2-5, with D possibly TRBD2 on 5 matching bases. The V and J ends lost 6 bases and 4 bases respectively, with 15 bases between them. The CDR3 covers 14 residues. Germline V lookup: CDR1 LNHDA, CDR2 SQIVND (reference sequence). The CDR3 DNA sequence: TGTGCCAGTAGCCTTGGGGAGCTGAGAGAGACCCAGTACTTC. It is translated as CASSLGELRETQYF.

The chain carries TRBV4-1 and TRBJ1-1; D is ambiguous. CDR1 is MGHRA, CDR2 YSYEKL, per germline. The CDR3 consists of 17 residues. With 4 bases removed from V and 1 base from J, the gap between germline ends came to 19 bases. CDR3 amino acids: CASSPRRRSPTNTEAFF. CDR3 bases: TGCGCCAGCAGCCCCCGACGACGGAGTCCAACGAACACTGAAGCTTTCTTT.

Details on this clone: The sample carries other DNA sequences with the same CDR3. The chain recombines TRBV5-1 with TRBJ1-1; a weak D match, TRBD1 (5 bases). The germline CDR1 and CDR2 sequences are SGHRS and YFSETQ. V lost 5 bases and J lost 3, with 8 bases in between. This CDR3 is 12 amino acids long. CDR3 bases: TGCGCCAGCAGAGGAGGGGACACTGAAGCTTTCTTT. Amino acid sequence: CASRGGDTEAFF.

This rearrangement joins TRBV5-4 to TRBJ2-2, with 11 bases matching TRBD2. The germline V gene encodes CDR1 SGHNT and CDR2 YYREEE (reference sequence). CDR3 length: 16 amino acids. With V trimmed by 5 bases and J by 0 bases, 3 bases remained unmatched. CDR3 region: CASRRLAGTNTGELFF. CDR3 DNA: TGTGCCAGCAGGAGACTAGCGGGGACGAACACCGGGGAGCTGTTTTTT.

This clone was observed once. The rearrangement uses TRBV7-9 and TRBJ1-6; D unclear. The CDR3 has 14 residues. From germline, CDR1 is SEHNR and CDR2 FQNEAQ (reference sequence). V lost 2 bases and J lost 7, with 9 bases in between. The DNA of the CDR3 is TGTGCCAGCAGCTTAAACAGCCCCAATTCACCCCTCCACTTT. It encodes CASSLNSPNSPLHF.

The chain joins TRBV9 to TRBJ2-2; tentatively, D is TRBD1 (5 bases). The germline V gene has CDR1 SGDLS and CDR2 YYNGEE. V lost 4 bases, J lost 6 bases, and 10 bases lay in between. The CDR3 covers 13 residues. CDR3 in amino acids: CASSPVGAGELFF. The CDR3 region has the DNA TGTGCCAGCAGCCCCGTAGGGGCCGGGGAGCTGTTTTTT.

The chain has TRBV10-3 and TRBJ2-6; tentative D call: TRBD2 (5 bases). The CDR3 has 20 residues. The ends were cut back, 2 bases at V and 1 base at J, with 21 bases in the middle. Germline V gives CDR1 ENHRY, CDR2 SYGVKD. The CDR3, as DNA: TGTGCCATCAGTGAGACTGGTTTTGAGGGAAAGGAGTCTGGGGCCAACGTCCTGACTTTC. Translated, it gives CAISETGFEGKESGANVLTF.